One T cell receptor (beta chain) is described in this entry. These data belong to a study of cytomegalovirus exposure and HLA in healthy donors. The PCR used 60 Vbeta and 13 Jbeta primers. Profiled with immunoSEQ multiplex PCR; TCRdb holds only in-frame clones, not every one. The profile covers fewer than 250,000 clones, with around 83% appearing a single time and around 9.6% taken by the ten largest. The germline V gene encodes CDR1 MNHNS and CDR2 SASEGT. Trimming pared 2 bases from V and 6 bases from J, leaving 10 bases between. The CDR3 loop spans 13 amino acids. Sequencing was performed on PBMCs. The chain uses TRBV6-1 and TRBJ1-2; TRBD1 might be the D (6 bases). The TCR sequence derives from a woman aged 45 to 65 in good health and CMV-seropositive. CDR3 sequence (DNA): TGTGCCAGCAGTGAACATCAGGGGAATGGCTACACCTTC. It is translated as CASSEHQGNGYTF.